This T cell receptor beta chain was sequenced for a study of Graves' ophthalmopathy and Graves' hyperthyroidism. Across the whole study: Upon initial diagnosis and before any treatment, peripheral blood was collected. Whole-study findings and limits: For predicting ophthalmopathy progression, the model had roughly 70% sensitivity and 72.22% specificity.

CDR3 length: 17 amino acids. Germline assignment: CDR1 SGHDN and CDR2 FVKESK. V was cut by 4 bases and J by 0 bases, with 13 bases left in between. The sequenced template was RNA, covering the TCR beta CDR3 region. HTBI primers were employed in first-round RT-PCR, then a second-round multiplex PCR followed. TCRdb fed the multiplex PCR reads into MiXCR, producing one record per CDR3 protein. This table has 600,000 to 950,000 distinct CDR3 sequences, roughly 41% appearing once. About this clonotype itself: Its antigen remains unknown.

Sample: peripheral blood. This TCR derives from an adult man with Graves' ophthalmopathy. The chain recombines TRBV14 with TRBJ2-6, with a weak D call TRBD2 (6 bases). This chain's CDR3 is CASSPTGESSGANVLTF. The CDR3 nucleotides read TGTGCCAGCAGCCCCACGGGAGAGAGCTCTGGGGCCAACGTCCTGACTTTC.